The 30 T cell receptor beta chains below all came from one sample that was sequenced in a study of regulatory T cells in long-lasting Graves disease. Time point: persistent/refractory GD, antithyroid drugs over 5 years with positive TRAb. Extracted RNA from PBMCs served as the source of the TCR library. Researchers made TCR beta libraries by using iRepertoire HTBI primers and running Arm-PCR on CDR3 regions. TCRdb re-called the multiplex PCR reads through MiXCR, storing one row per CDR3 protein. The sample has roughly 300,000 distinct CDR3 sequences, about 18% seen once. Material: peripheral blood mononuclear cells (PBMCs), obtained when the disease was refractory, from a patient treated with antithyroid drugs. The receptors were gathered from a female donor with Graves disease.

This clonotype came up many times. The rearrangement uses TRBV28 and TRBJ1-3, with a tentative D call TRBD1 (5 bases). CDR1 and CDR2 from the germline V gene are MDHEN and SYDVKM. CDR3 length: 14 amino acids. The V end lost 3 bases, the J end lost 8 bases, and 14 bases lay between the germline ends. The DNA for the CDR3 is TGTGCCAGCAGTTTCCCCGGGACGTCGTACACCATATATTTT. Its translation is CASSFPGTSYTIYF.

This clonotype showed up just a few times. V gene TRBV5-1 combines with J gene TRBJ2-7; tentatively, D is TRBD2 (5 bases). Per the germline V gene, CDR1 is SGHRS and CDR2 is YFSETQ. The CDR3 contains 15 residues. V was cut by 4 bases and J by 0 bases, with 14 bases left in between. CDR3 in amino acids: CASSPDYGSSYEQYF. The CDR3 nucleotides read TGCGCCAGCAGCCCTGACTATGGAAGCTCCTACGAGCAGTACTTC.

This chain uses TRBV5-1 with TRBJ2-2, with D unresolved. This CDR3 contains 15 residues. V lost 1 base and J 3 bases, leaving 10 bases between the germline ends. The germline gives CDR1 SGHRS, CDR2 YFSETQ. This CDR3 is CASSLTQPDTGELFF. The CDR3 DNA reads TGCGCCAGCAGCTTGACTCAACCAGACACCGGGGAGCTGTTTTTT.

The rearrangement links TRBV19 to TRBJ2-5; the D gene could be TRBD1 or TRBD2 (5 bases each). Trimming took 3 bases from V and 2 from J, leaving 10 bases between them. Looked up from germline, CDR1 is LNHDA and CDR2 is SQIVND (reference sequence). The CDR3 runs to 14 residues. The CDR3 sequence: CASSIIWGQETQYF. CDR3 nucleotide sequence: TGTGCCAGTAGTATCATTTGGGGGCAAGAGACCCAGTACTTC. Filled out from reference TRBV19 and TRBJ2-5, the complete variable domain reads DGGITQSPKYLFRKEGQNVTLSCEQNLNHDAMYWYRQDPGQGLRLIYYSQIVNDFQKGDIAEGYSVSREKKESFPLTVTSAQKNPTAFYLCASSIIWGQETQYFGPGTRLLVL.

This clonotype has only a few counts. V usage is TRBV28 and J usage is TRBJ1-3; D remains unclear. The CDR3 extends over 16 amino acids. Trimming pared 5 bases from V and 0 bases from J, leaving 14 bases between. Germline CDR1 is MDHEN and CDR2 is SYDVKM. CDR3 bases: TGTGCCAGCAGTACCACCGGAGCGAGCTCTGGAAACACCATATATTTT. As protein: CASSTTGASSGNTIYF.

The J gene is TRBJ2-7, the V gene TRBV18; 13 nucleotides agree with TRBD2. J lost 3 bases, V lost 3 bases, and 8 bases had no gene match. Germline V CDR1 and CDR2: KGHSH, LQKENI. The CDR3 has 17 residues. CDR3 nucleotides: TGTGCCAGCTCACCCGGACTAGCGGGAGTGGGGTACTACGAGCAGTACTTC. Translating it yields CASSPGLAGVGYYEQYF.

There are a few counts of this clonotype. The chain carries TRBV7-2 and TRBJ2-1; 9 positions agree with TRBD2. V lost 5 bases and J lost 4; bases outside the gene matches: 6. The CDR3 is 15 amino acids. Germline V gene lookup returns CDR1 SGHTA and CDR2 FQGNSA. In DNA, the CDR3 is TGTGCCAGCAGCCCCGAAGGACTAGCGTACAATGAGCAGTTCTTC. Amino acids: CASSPEGLAYNEQFF.

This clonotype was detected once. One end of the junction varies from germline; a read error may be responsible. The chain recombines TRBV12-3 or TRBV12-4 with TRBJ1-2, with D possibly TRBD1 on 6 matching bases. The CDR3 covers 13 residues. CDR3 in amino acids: CVSRPRTDYGYTF. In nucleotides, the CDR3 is TGTGTCAGCAGGCCGCGGACAGATTATGGCTACACCTTC.

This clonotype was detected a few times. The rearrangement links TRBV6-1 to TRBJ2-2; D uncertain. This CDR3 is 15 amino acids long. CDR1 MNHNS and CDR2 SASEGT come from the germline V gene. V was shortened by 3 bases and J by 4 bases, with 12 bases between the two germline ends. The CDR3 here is CASSENPSFTGELFF. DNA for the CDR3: TGTGCCAGCAGTGAGAACCCTTCCTTCACCGGGGAGCTGTTTTTT.

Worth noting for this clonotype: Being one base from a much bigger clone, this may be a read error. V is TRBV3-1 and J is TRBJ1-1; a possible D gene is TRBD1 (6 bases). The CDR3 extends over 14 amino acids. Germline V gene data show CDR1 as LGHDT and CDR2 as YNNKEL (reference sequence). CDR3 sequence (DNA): TGTGCCAACAGCCAAGGGGGGGGTCCACTTGAAGCTTTCTTT. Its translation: CANSQGGGPLEAFF.

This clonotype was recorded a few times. CDR3 nucleotides: TGTGCCAGCAGTTTAGGGAAGGGGTACGAGCAGTACTTC. It yields the protein CASSLGKGYEQYF. The chain carries TRBV27 and TRBJ2-7; tentatively, D is TRBD1 (5 bases). Germline V gene data show CDR1 as MNHEY and CDR2 as SMNVEV (reference sequence). Trimming took 2 bases from V and 4 from J, leaving 9 bases between them. This CDR3 contains 13 residues.

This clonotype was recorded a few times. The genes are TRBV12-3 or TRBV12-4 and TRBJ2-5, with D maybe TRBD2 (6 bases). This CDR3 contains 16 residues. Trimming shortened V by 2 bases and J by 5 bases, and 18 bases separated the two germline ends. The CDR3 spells CASSLNLGGAGETQYF. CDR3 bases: TGTGCCAGCAGTTTAAATCTCGGAGGGGCTGGGGAGACCCAGTACTTC.

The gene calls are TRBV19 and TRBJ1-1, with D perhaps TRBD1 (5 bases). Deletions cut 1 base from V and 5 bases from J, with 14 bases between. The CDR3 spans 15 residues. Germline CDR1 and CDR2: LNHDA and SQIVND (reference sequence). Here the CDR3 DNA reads TGTGCCAGTAGTATAGCAGGGAGGGGCAGGACTGAAGCTTTCTTT. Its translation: CASSIAGRGRTEAFF.

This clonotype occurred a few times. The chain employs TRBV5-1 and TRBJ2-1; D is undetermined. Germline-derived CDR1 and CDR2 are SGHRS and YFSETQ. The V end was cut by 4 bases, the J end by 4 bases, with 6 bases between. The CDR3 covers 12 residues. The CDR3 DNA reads TGCGCCAGCAGCCAGACTTACAATGAGCAGTTCTTC. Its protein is CASSQTYNEQFF. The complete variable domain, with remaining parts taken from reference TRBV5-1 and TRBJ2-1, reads KAGVTQTPRYLIKTRGQQVTLSCSPISGHRSVSWYQQTPGQGLQFLFEYFSETQRNKGNFPGRFSGRQFSNSRSEMNVSTLELGDSALYLCASSQTYNEQFFGPGTRLTVL.

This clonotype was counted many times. In nucleotides, the CDR3 is TGCGCCAGCAGCCAAGATCGGGGGACTAGTCAAGAGACCCAGTACTTC. This encodes CASSQDRGTSQETQYF. The chain uses TRBV4-3 and TRBJ2-5; 8 bases are shared with TRBD2. Per the germline V gene, CDR1 is LGHNA and CDR2 is YSLEER. The ends lost 0 bases at V and 2 bases at J; junction bases unmatched: 5. CDR3 length equals 16 residues.

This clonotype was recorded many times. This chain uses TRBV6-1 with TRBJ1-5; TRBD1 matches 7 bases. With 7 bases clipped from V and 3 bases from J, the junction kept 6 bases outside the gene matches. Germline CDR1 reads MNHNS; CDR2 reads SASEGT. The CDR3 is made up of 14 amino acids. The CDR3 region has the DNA TGTGCCAGCAAAGGGACAGTTTCCAATCAGCCCCAGCATTTT. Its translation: CASKGTVSNQPQHF.

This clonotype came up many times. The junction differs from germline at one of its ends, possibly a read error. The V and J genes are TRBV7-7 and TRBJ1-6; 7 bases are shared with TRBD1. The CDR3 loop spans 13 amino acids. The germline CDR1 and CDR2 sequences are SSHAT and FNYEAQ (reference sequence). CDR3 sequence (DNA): TGTGCTAGCAGCCGGGACAGAAATTCACCCCTCCACTTT. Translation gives CASSRDRNSPLHF. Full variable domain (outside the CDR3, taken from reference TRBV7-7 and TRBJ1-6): GAGVSQSPRYKVTKRGQDVTLRCDPISSHATLYWYQQALGQGPEFLTYFNYEAQPDKSGLPSDRFSAERPEGSISTLTIQRTEQRDSAMYRCASSRDRNSPLHFGNGTRLTVT.

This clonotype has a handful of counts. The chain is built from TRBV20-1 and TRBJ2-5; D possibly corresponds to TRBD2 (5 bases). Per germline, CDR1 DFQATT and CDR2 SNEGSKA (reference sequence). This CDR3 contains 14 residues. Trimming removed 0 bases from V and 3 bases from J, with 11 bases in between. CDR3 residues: CSARDRDWEETQYF. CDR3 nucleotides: TGCAGTGCTAGAGATCGGGATTGGGAAGAGACCCAGTACTTC.

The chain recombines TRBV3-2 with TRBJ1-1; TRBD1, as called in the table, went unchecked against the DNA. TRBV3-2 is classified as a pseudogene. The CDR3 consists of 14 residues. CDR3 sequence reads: CASSQPTVNTEAFF. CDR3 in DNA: TGTGCCAGCAGCCAACCGACAGTGAACACTGAAGCTTTCTTT.

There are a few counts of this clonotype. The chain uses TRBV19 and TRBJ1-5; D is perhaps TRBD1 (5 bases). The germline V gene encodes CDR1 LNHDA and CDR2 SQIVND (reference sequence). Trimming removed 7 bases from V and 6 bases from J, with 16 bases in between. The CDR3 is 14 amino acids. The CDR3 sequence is CASKGDLSGQPQHF. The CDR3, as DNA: TGTGCCAGTAAAGGGGATCTGAGTGGTCAGCCCCAGCATTTT.

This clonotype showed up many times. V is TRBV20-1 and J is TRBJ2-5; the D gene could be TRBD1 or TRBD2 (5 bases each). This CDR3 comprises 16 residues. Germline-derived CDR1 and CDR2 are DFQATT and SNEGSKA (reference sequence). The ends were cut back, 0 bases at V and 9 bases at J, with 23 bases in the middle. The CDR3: CSARDPRQGPQLAQYF. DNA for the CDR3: TGCAGTGCTAGAGATCCCCGGCAGGGACCCCAGTTGGCCCAGTACTTC.

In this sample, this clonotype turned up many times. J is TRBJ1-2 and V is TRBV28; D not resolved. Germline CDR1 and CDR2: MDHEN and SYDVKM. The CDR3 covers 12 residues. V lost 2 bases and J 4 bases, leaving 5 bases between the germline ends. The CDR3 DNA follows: TGTGCCAGCAGTTTAGGGGTCTATGGCTACACCTTC. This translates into CASSLGVYGYTF.

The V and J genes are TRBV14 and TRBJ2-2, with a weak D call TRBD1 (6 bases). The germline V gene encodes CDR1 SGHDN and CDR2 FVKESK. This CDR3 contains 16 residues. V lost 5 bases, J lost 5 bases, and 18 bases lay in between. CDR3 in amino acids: CASSFKLDRPTGELFF. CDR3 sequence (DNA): TGTGCCAGCAGCTTTAAGCTAGACAGGCCGACCGGGGAGCTGTTTTTT.

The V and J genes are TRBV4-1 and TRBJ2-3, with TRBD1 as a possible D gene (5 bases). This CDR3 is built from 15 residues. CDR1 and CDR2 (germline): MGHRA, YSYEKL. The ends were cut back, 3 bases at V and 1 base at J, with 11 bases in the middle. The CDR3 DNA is TGCGCCAGCAGCCAGGAAGACAGACGCACAGATACGCAGTATTTT. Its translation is CASSQEDRRTDTQYF.

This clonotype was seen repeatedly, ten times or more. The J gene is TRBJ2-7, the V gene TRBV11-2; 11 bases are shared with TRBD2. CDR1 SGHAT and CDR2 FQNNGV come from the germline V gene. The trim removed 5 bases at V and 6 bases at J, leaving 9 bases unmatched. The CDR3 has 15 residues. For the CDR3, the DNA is TGTGCCAGCAGCCCTAGCGGGGGGCCGGGTCGCGAGCAGTACTTC. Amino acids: CASSPSGGPGREQYF.

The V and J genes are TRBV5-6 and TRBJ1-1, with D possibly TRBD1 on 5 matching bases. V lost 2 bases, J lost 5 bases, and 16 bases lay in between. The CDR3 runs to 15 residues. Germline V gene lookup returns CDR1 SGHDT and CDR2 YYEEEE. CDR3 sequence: CASSFGAGFETEAFF. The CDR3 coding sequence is TGTGCCAGCAGCTTCGGGGCAGGGTTTGAGACTGAAGCTTTCTTT.

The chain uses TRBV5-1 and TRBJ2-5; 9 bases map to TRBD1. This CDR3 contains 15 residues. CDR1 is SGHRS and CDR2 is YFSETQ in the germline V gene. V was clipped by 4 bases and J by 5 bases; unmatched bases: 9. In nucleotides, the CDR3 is TGCGCCAGCAGCCCCGCCGGGACAGGGTATGAGACCCAGTACTTC. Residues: CASSPAGTGYETQYF.

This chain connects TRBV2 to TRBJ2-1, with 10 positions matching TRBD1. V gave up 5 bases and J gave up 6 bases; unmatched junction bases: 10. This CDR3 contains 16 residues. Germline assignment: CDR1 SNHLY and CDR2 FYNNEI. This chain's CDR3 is CASSLSDRGLINEQFF. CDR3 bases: TGTGCCAGCAGTCTTTCCGACAGGGGGCTGATCAATGAGCAGTTCTTC.

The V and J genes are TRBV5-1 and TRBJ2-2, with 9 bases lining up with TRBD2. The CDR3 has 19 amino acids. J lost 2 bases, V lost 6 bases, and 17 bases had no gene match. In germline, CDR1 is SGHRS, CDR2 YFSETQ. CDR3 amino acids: CASTQPAASGNINTGELFF. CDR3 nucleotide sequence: TGCGCCAGCACCCAGCCGGCGGCTAGCGGGAATATAAACACCGGGGAGCTGTTTTTT. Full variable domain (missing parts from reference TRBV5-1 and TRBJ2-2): KAGVTQTPRYLIKTRGQQVTLSCSPISGHRSVSWYQQTPGQGLQFLFEYFSETQRNKGNFPGRFSGRQFSNSRSEMNVSTLELGDSALYLCASTQPAASGNINTGELFFGEGSRLTVL.

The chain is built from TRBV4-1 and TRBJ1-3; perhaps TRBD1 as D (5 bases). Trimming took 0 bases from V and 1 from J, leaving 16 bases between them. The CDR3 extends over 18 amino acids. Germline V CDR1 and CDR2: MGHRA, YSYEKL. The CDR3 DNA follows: TGCGCCAGCAGCCAAGAGGTTCAGCAGGGCGGATCTGGAAACACCATATATTTT. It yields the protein CASSQEVQQGGSGNTIYF.